This TCR beta chain comes out of a study of long-term antiretroviral therapy in people with HIV (dated by TCRdb to between 2021 and 2024). Regarding the research as a whole: The earliest samples were collected about a decade before the 2015 WHO recommendation for immediate ART, when ART was typically delayed until CD4 counts fell. A retrospective serial study tested whether ART initiation and durable HIV suppression were associated with changes in peripheral blood TRB repertoire composition and diversity. From some 30 adults with confirmed HIV infection, the cohort provided 150 to 200 cryopreserved PBMC samples, gathered serially across a mean of about six years (range 1-12). Eleven of the 30 participants with HIV were female. Test extractions of a monoclonal T-cell line alongside 33 polyclonal samples showed no cross-contamination during QIAcube processing.

Results and caveats for the whole study, not just this receptor: ART initiation was associated with a significant increase in TRB diversity, but diversity stayed significantly below transplant donor controls even after long-term ART. Owing to limited PBMC availability, only the TCR beta chain was sequenced, without alpha chain pairing. Narrower CDR3 length ranges were observed in HIV repertoires than in controls, and an antigen-experienced repertoire with only a slight naive shift after ART was suggested by the network structure. At every time point, the repertoire was dominated by expanded TRB clones first identified before ART initiation, although this dominance fluctuated and, in many PLHIV, declined after ART. Unsorted PBMC were profiled instead of sorted CD4+ and CD8+ T cells because pre-ART samples had limited cell numbers. The samples were dated from about 2003 to 2017, and the ART regimens that were used may be less effective than current ART regimens. No data were available on ART adherence, viral resistance or therapy changes, limiting inferences about post-ART repertoire changes.

Participants were included only if at least one PBMC sample before ART initiation and at least two post-ART samples were available. Every participant with HIV received treatment in the United States of America. Cryopreserved samples of about 1-10 million PBMC were thawed and washed before DNA extraction. At the time of the earliest PBMC sample for each participant with HIV, ages ranged from about 23 to 60 years. PBMC samples from each participant spanned 1-4 timepoints before ART initiation and 2-8 timepoints after ART initiation, with a median of 7 samples. Serial HIV viral load, CD4+ T-cell count, ART history and demographic data were obtained for every participant. A Qiagen kit on a QIAcube was used to extract genomic DNA from unsorted PBMC, with samples processed in batches of 12. The immunoSEQ hsTCRB v3.0 assay was used at survey level resolution to sequence the TRB variable region. A depth of roughly 35,000-50,000 T-cell genomes per sample was targeted for TRB sequencing. Pooled TRB libraries were sequenced on an Illumina MiSeq with a v3 150-cycle kit. In the original analysis: Repertoire analysis ran in R within a reproducible Nextflow workflow covering QC, data transformation and analysis. LymphoSeq2, an R package for AIRR-Seq data exploration, was used to implement custom analyses. Four samples yielding fewer than 5000 total TRB sequences were excluded, leaving 188 analyzed HIV repertoires. Among the 188 retained HIV repertoires, about 59 were collected before ART initiation and some 130 were collected after ART initiation. Repertoires were downsampled to 5000 TRB nucleotide sequences, with summary statistics averaged over 100 downsampling iterations. The analysis kept only TRB sequences whose CDR3 regions were at least seven amino acids long. A Shannon entropy-derived clonality score and the Gini coefficient were used to measure diversity. In the repertoire networks, any two of the top 5000 CDR3 amino acid sequences were linked whenever the two sequences differed by an edit distance of one. For TRB CDR3 amino acid sequences, antigen specificity groups and MHC restriction were predicted with GLIPH2. To flag known associations with CMV, EBV, HIV or tissue antigens, CDR3 amino acid sequences were compared against VDJdb and McPAS-TCR. Pre-ART, post-ART and control groups were compared with Wilcoxon signed-rank tests and Holm-Bonferroni correction. TCRdb's version of the immuneACCESS table is confined to in-frame rearrangements and falls short of the full clone set. An unresolved V gene accounts for under half of the shortfall where checked; the remainder is of unknown origin. V, J and clone size derive from that table, while D and trimming were established from the DNA sequence. Present in this sample are over 25,000 clones, around 80% of which were seen just once. The leading ten clones occupy roughly 10% of the sample.

From the germline V gene (reference sequence), CDR1 is SEHNR and CDR2 is FQNEAQ. V ends up 5 bases short and J 0 bases short, with an unmatched junction base count of 4. The CDR3, cysteine through phenylalanine, is 14 amino acids long. The retained sequence is limited to the CDR3, 42 bases, with the frame set at the first base. Concerning this clone: Its antigen is unknown. There are no base qualities to consult, and no much larger clone falls within one base.

This sequence was found in a man between 25 and 39 years old with HIV. The sample in question was unsorted PBMCs, obtained 2.7 to 2.9 years after starting antiretroviral therapy. The V and J genes are TRBV7-9 and TRBJ2-7; TRBD1 fits 7 bases in the junction. Read as DNA, the sequence is TGTGCCAGCAGCCCGGACAGGACCTCCTACGAGCAGTACTTC. Translated, this is CASSPDRTSYEQYF.